This T cell receptor beta chain was identified during a study of T cell repertoires in cytomegalovirus infection. Study-wide context: Indications of both CMV infection and matching HLA type were provided by public TCR beta signatures.

Study-wide results and limits: Summed public TCR beta family frequency identified CMV carriers bearing the relevant HLA. What dominated the ex vivo response were HLA-C-restricted CMV-specific TCR beta clonotypes.

Points on this clonotype: Its target is unknown.

TCRdb reanalysed the reads using MiXCR and keeps one entry per CDR3 protein. Of around 530,000 distinct CDR3 sequences in the sample, approximately 15% are singletons; the top ten hold 20% to 30%. The source is a human donor in good health (CMV status not recorded). Some clones in this sample may be carry-over from other donors' samples. The sample was CD8+ T cells from PBMCs.

In DNA, the CDR3 is TGTGCCAGCAGCCGTCAGGCGCGGGGGATATACAATGAGCAGTTCTTC. Its protein is CASSRQARGIYNEQFF. The J gene is TRBJ2-1, the V gene TRBV14; 7 bases are shared with TRBD2. Germline V gene sequence: CDR1 SGHDN, CDR2 FVKESK. The CDR3 is made up of 16 amino acids. The V and J ends lost 4 bases and 4 bases, in that order; junction bases with no gene match: 10.